This TCR beta chain was captured by sequencing in a study of cytomegalovirus exposure and HLA in healthy donors. General study results and limits: Most TCR beta V segments were productive about 87% or about 30% of the time in an earlier analysis.

Worth noting for this clone: Its target is not known.

Germline CDR1 and CDR2: SNHLY and FYNNEI. Losses at the gene ends were 8 bases for V and 0 bases for J; bases not matched to a gene: 6. This CDR3 has 14 residues. PCR primers comprised 60 Vbeta and 13 Jbeta primers. Assay: immunoSEQ multiplex PCR; the TCRdb copy retains only in-frame clones and omits some. The sample comprises approximately 170,000 clones, 79% of which are singletons, and about 1.6% rests with the top ten. This chain links TRBV2 with TRBJ1-2, with 7 bases fitting TRBD1. The TCR comes from a young woman in good health and CMV-seronegative. The sequencing sample was made of PBMCs. For the CDR3, the DNA is TGTGCCAGCCGACGACAGGGTTCTAACTATGGCTACACCTTC. This encodes CASRRQGSNYGYTF.